The 4 T cell receptor beta chains below come from one sample, sequenced in a study of control samples from healthy donors and cancer patients. This table comes from immunoSEQ multiplex PCR, and its TCRdb copy is limited to in-frame clones, with some not included. The table has about 150,000 clones, roughly 93% seen once. Sequences were obtained from blood. All receptors derive from a man aged 18 to 30 in good health.

The V call is TRBV29-1, the J call TRBJ2-7, with a weak D call TRBD2 (5 bases). Trimming removed 4 bases from V and 0 bases from J, with 13 bases in between. CDR3 length: 14 residues. Germline lookup yields CDR1 SQVTM and CDR2 ANQGSEA. CDR3 DNA: TGCAGCGTTGCCTATTCCCGGGACTCCTACGAGCAGTACTTC. Residues: CSVAYSRDSYEQYF.

The chain recombines TRBV28 with TRBJ2-7, with TRBD1 matching over 7 bases. This CDR3 has 18 residues. J was trimmed by 2 bases and V by 3 bases; bases with no gene match: 16. CDR1 MDHEN and CDR2 SYDVKM come from the germline V gene. The CDR3 sequence is CASSFPRKGAGRAYEQYF. CDR3 in DNA: TGTGCCAGCAGTTTTCCCCGCAAGGGGGCCGGACGAGCCTACGAGCAGTACTTC.

This clone was counted a few times. J is TRBJ2-3 and V is TRBV6-2 or TRBV6-3, with unresolved D. Germline V gene data show CDR1 as MNHEY and CDR2 as SVGEGT. V lost 4 bases and J lost 3, with 8 bases in between. This CDR3 comprises 13 residues. The CDR3 loop is CASSFLTTDTQYF. DNA of the CDR3: TGTGCCAGCAGTTTTCTGACGACAGATACGCAGTATTTT.

This clone was detected only once. This chain uses TRBV7-2 with TRBJ2-6; D perhaps matches TRBD2 (6 bases). The CDR3 has 19 residues. Germline V lookup: CDR1 SGHTA, CDR2 FQGNSA. The V end was cut by 5 bases, the J end by 0 bases, with 20 bases between. The CDR3 reads CASSPRGIGRSSGANVLTF. The CDR3 DNA follows: TGTGCCAGCAGCCCCCGCGGGATAGGGCGATCCTCTGGGGCCAACGTCCTGACTTTC.